This T cell receptor beta chain came from a study of cytomegalovirus exposure and HLA in healthy donors. As for the study in general: A prior analysis found some 110 million unique TCR beta sequences from 150 million to 200 million T cells. The study's findings and limits: HLA allele associations emerged for roughly 17,000 TCR beta sequences in a later analysis, at 0.05 false discovery rate. Earlier findings revealed that most TCR beta V segments proved productive either about 87% or about 30% of the time.

The PCR ran on 60 Vbeta and 13 Jbeta primers. The table came from immunoSEQ multiplex PCR; TCRdb's copy has only in-frame clones and leaves some out. The repertoire includes fewer than 150,000 clones, around 77% of them detected once, and under 5.5% sits in the top ten. With regard to this clone: Its specificity is not known. An end of the junction does not agree with germline; a read error may underlie this.

The CDR3 has 12 amino acids. Germline V lookup: CDR1 SEHNR, CDR2 FQNEAQ (reference sequence). This sequence joins TRBV7-9 and TRBJ1-2; D unresolved. The sequence came from a man aged 30-40 years in good health. Sequencing was carried out using PBMCs. The CDR3 DNA reads as TGTTCCAGCAGCCCGCGGTTCGGCAGTAGTACCTTC. Translation gives CSSSPRFGSSTF.